This T cell receptor (beta chain) was captured by sequencing in a study of blood T cells in healthy people across ages. Findings and limits, study-wide: Investigators treated diversity estimates from one million T cells as underestimates.

A word on this clonotype: The antigen remains undetermined.

A second about 7 to 12 cycle PCR used barcoded and J-beta primers. TCRdb ran MiXCR on the 5' RACE reads and lists one entry per CDR3 protein. The sample yields 1,300,000 or so distinct CDR3 sequences, roughly 64% seen once. Germline V gives CDR1 SEHNR, CDR2 FQNEAQ (reference sequence). The CDR3 runs 12 residues. This rearrangement joins TRBV7-9 to TRBJ2-5, with D hard to call. The last part of the DNA fits TRBJ2-7 better; the J call may be wrong. Sequenced: blood. This TCR was sampled from a young man in good health. The DNA for the CDR3 is TGTGCCAGCAGCTCCTTTAGAGACGAGCAGTACTTC. It translates to CASSSFRDEQYF.